This T cell receptor (beta chain) was profiled in a study of tumor and adjacent non-tumor tissue in lung cancer. Study-wide context: The patients, around 11 men and five or six women, were roughly 30 to 80 with stage I to III disease. Samples averaged about 4.17 million productive TCRbeta reads each. Broader study findings: Compared with tumor, normal lung showed significantly lower TCR diversity. Normal lung showed higher cumulative top 100 clone frequency than tumor.

The library came from three nested PCR rounds adapted from ARM-PCR protocols. TCRdb analysed the multiplex PCR reads with MiXCR anew, one entry per CDR3 protein. The table has approximately 100,000 distinct CDR3 sequences, more than 60% seen once; the top ten hold 30% to 45%. Germline V gene lookup returns CDR1 SGHTS and CDR2 YDEGEE. CDR3 size: 13 residues. On this clonotype itself: What it recognizes is unknown.

The template was RNA from unsorted bulk tissue. V is TRBV5-8 and J is TRBJ1-5; D is ambiguous. The J call may be wrong; the DNA end is better matched by TRBJ2-3. This clonotype was obtained from an older woman with non-small cell lung cancer. The sequencing sample was made of lung tumor tissue. CDR3 nucleotide sequence: TGTGCCAGCAGTATGGACCGGAATCAGCCCCAGTATTTT. It codes for CASSMDRNQPQYF.